These T cell receptor beta chains were read from a single sample in a study of blood T cell repertoires in COVID-19. Only in-frame clones appear in the TCRdb table, and some are missing; sequencing was by immunoSEQ multiplex PCR. The sample lists 350,000 to 400,000 clones, about 88% occurring once. Sequencing was performed on PBMCs or T cells enriched from blood (not recorded which). These TCRs come from a woman aged 18-29 years who had recovered from COVID-19. Each CDR3 is given with its conserved first and last residue. Each record gives: J gene, D gene, V gene, clone size, CDR3 protein, CDR3 DNA. The D gene is left open where the match is weak. The size of a clone is reported for some rows only, either as once, few or many, or as a class for expanded clones.

TRBJ1-1 | NA | TRBV30 | NA | CAGTLRGYTEAFF | TGTGCCGGCACTTTGCGGGGCTATACTGAAGCTTTCTTT
TRBJ1-4 | NA | TRBV6-2/TRBV6-3 | NA | CASSSRDRGGKLFF | TGTGCCAGCAGTTCCCGGGACCGGGGAGGAAAACTGTTTTTT
TRBJ1-5 | NA | TRBV19 | NA | CASSLQAYQPQHF | TGTGCCAGTAGTCTCCAAGCTTATCAGCCCCAGCATTTT
TRBJ2-7 | NA | TRBV7-2 | NA | CASSPPGGYEQYF | TGTGCCAGCAGCCCGCCCGGGGGTTACGAGCAGTACTTC
TRBJ2-3 | TRBD1 | TRBV11-1 | once | CASSQTGGDTQYF | TGTGCCAGCAGCCAAACAGGGGGCGATACGCAGTATTTT
TRBJ2-1 | TRBD1 | TRBV29-1 | NA | CSAPGQGSNEQFF | TGCAGCGCACCGGGACAGGGGTCCAATGAGCAGTTCTTC
TRBJ1-2 | NA | TRBV6-5 | NA | CASSTRQGLGYTF | TGTGCCAGCAGTACCAGGCAGGGGCTCGGCTACACCTTC
TRBJ1-3 | NA | TRBV9 | few | CASSVDYPGGSSGNTIYF | TGTGCCAGCAGCGTAGATTACCCGGGGGGGAGCTCTGGAAACACCATATATTTT
TRBJ2-7 | TRBD1 | TRBV27 | NA | CASSINRGAYEQYF | TGTGCCAGCAGTATAAACAGGGGCGCCTACGAGCAGTACTTC
TRBJ2-4 | NA | TRBV29-1 | NA | CSVFAGRAKNIQYF | TGCAGCGTTTTCGCTGGCAGGGCCAAAAACATTCAGTACTTC
TRBJ2-5 | TRBD1 | TRBV7-2 | NA | CASSFRDRGLLETQYF | TGTGCCAGCAGCTTCCGGGACAGGGGGCTTTTAGAGACCCAGTACTTC
TRBJ2-4 | NA | TRBV10-1 | NA | CASIAAEAKNIQYF | TGCGCCAGCATCGCGGCAGAAGCCAAAAACATTCAGTACTTC
TRBJ1-2 | NA | TRBV30 | NA | CAWSPSGYGYTF | TGTGCCTGGAGTCCGTCAGGCTATGGCTACACCTTC
TRBJ1-5 | NA | TRBV6-5 | NA | CASRKGVRNQPQHF | TGTGCCAGCAGAAAAGGGGTTCGCAATCAGCCCCAGCATTTT
TRBJ1-1 | NA | TRBV5-1 | NA | CASRAQGNTEAFF | TGCGCCAGCCGAGCCCAGGGGAACACTGAAGCTTTCTTT
TRBJ2-5 | TRBD1 | TRBV5-1 | NA | CASSNRGQQETQYF | TGCGCCAGCAGCAACAGGGGGCAGCAAGAGACCCAGTACTTC
TRBJ1-1 | NA | TRBV7-8 | NA | CASSSLRGTGWYFRTEAFF | TGTGCCAGCAGCTCACTCCGAGGCACAGGGTGGTATTTTCGCACTGAAGCTTTCTTT
TRBJ2-1 | TRBD2 | TRBV5-4 | NA | CASSLSGEGEQFF | TGTGCCAGCAGCTTGTCGGGGGAGGGTGAGCAGTTCTTC
TRBJ1-3 | TRBD1 | TRBV6-1 | NA | CASSGPGQGEQFFSGNTIYF | TGTGCCAGCAGTGGACCGGGACAGGGGGAACAATTTTTCTCTGGAAACACCATATATTTT
TRBJ1-2 | TRBD1 | TRBV30 | NA | CAWTQGYGYTF | TGTGCCTGGACACAGGGGTATGGCTACACCTTC
TRBJ1-1 | NA | TRBV30 | NA | CAWALGVSGTEAFF | TGTGCCTGGGCACTCGGGGTGTCGGGGACTGAAGCTTTCTTT
TRBJ2-1 | TRBD2 | TRBV24-1 | NA | CATSRSGLGSSGEQFF | TGTGCCACCAGCAGGTCGGGACTAGGGAGCTCCGGTGAGCAGTTCTTC
TRBJ1-2 | TRBD1 | TRBV9 | NA | CASSVGQGKGGYTF | TGTGCCAGCAGCGTAGGACAGGGGAAAGGTGGCTACACCTTC
TRBJ2-2 | NA | TRBV7-3 | NA | CASSLKSRLNTGELFF | TGTGCCAGCAGCTTAAAATCCAGATTGAACACCGGGGAGCTGTTTTTT
TRBJ1-5 | NA | TRBV2 | NA | CASTTLGGQPQHF | TGTGCCAGCACCACCCTGGGGGGGCAGCCCCAGCATTTT
TRBJ2-3 | NA | TRBV9 | NA | CASSVGAATDTQYF | TGTGCCAGCAGCGTAGGGGCAGCCACAGATACGCAGTATTTT
TRBJ2-1 | NA | TRBV27 | NA | CASSMKGGPGNEQFF | TGTGCCAGCAGTATGAAGGGGGGGCCGGGCAATGAGCAGTTCTTC
TRBJ1-3 | NA | TRBV7-8 | NA | CASSRNSVNSGNTIYF | TGTGCCAGCAGCCGCAACTCGGTCAATTCTGGAAACACCATATATTTT
TRBJ1-1 | NA | TRBV28 | NA | CASMGAEGGTEAFF | TGTGCCAGCATGGGAGCTGAAGGGGGCACTGAAGCTTTCTTT
TRBJ2-3 | TRBD2 | TRBV4-3 | NA | CASSLITGLAGADTQYF | TGCGCCAGCAGCCTTATTACCGGACTAGCGGGGGCAGATACGCAGTATTTT
TRBJ2-2 | NA | TRBV7-6 | NA | CASRPAGSSTGELFF | TGTGCCAGCAGACCCGCGGGGAGTTCCACCGGGGAGCTGTTTTTT